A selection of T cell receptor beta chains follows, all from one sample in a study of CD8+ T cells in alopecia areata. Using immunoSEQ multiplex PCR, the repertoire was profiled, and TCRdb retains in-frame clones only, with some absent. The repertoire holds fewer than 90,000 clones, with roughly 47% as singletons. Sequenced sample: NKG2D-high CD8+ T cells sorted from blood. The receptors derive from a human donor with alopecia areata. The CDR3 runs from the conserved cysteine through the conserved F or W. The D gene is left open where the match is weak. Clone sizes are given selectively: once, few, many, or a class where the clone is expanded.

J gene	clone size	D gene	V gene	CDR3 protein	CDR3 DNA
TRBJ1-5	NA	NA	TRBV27	CASSLSKGLDQPQHF	TGTGCCAGCAGTTTATCGAAGGGACTCGATCAGCCCCAGCATTTT
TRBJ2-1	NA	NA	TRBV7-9	CASSPQVGPEQFF	TGTGCCAGCAGCCCCCAAGTCGGGCCGGAGCAGTTCTTC
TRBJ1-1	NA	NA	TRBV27	CASSPPGGHTEAFF	TGTGCCAGTTCCCCACCTGGTGGACACACTGAAGCTTTCTTT
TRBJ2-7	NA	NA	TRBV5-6	CASSPGGTYYEQYF	TGTGCCAGCAGCCCCGGCGGGACTTACTACGAGCAGTACTTC
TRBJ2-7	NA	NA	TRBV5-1	CASSLRGANYEQYF	TGCGCCAGCAGCTTGAGGGGGGCGAACTACGAGCAGTACTTC
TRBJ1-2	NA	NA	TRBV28	CASRQLNVYGYTF	TGTGCCAGCAGACAGCTCAACGTCTATGGCTACACCTTC
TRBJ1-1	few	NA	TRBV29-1	CSVSQGFDTEAFF	TGCAGCGTGTCACAGGGCTTTGACACTGAAGCTTTCTTT
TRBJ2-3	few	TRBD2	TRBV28	CASSFLAGGTDTQYF	TGTGCCAGCAGTTTTCTAGCGGGGGGCACAGATACGCAGTATTTT
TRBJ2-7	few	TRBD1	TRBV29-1	CSIAWSGTGGTYEQYF	TGCAGCATCGCTTGGTCAGGGACAGGGGGTACCTACGAGCAGTACTTC
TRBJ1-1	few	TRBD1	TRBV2	CASRDGRTGVNTEAFF	TGTGCCAGCAGGGACGGCCGGACAGGGGTTAACACTGAAGCTTTCTTT
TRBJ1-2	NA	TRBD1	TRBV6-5	CASSYYGTDYGYTF	TGTGCCAGCAGTTACTACGGGACAGACTATGGCTACACCTTC
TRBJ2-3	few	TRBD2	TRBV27	CASSSQAGAGTDTQYF	TGTGCCAGCAGTTCACAAGCGGGAGCGGGCACAGATACGCAGTATTTT
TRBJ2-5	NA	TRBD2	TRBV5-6	CASSSDSGFQETQYF	TGTGCCAGCAGCTCCGATAGCGGGTTCCAAGAGACCCAGTACTTC
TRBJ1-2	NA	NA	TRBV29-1	CSVAPPNYGYTF	TGCAGCGTCGCCCCCCCTAACTATGGCTACACCTTC
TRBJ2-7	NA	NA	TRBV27	CASSSHPFNEQYF	TGTGCCAGCAGTTCGCACCCCTTCAACGAGCAGTACTTC
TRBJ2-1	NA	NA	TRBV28	CASSHDGPKQFF	TGTGCCAGCAGTCACGACGGACCAAAGCAGTTCTTC
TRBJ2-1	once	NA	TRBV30	CAYETTDSDEQFF	TGTGCCTACGAGACTACGGATTCCGATGAGCAGTTCTTC
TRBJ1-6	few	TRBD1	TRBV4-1	CASSQRTGDNSPLHF	TGCGCCAGCAGCCAGCGGACAGGGGATAATTCACCCCTCCACTTT
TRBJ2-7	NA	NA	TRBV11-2	CASSLDNEQYF	TGTGCCAGCAGCTTAGATAACGAGCAGTACTTC
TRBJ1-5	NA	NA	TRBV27	CASSPFWGSGNQPQHF	TGTGCCAGCAGTCCCTTCTGGGGTTCCGGCAATCAGCCCCAGCATTTT
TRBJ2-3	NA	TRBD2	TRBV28	CASRPTGLAGGQADTQYF	TGTGCCAGCAGACCAACGGGACTAGCGGGAGGGCAGGCAGATACGCAGTATTTT
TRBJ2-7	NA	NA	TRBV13	CASSLNIGTVPYEQYF	TGTGCCAGCAGCCTTAATATCGGGACCGTACCTTACGAGCAGTACTTC
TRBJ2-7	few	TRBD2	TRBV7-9	CASSGPTSVAYEQYF	TGTGCCAGCAGCGGCCCGACTAGCGTAGCCTACGAGCAGTACTTC
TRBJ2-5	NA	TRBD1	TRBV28	CASSSPDREASETQYF	TGTGCCAGCAGTTCGCCCGACAGGGAAGCATCCGAGACCCAGTACTTC
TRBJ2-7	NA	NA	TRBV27	CASSRGGDEQYF	TGTGCCAGCAGCAGGGGTGGTGACGAGCAGTACTTC
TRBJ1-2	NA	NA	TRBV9	CASSPGTGDYTF	TGTGCCAGCAGCCCCGGGACCGGAGACTACACCTTC
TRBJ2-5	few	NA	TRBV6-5	CASSPGETQYF	TGTGCCAGCAGCCCCGGTGAGACCCAGTACTTC
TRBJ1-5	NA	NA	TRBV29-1	CSVSDSNQPQHF	TGCAGCGTAAGTGATAGCAATCAGCCCCAGCATTTT
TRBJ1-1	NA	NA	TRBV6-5	CASSLRWNTEAFF	TGTGCCAGCAGTTTACGGTGGAACACTGAAGCTTTCTTT
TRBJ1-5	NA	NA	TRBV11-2	CASSPGTHNQPQHF	TGTGCCAGCAGCCCTGGGACACACAATCAGCCCCAGCATTTT
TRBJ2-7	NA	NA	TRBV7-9	CASSPRDKYPYEQYF	TGTGCCAGCAGCCCGAGGGACAAGTACCCCTACGAGCAGTACTTC
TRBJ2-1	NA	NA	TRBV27	CASSRQNNEQFF	TGTGCCAGCAGCCGACAGAACAATGAGCAGTTCTTC
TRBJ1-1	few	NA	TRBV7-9	CASSPQGANTEAFF	TGTGCCAGCAGCCCCCAGGGAGCGAACACTGAAGCTTTCTTT
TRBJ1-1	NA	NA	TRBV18	CASSPVGGGTEAFF	TGTGCCAGCTCACCGGTCGGGGGCGGAACTGAAGCTTTCTTT
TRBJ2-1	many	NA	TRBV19	CASSNYNEQFF	TGTGCCAGTAGCAACTACAATGAGCAGTTCTTC
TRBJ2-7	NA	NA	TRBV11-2	CASSFTENYEQYF	TGTGCCAGCAGCTTTACAGAAAACTACGAGCAGTACTTC
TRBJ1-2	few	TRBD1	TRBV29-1	CSVKTGGSYGYTF	TGCAGCGTTAAGACAGGGGGGAGCTATGGCTACACCTTC
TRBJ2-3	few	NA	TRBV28	CASSTFTDTQYF	TGTGCCAGCAGTACCTTCACAGATACGCAGTATTTT
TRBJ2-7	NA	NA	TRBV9	CASSAPGHYEQYF	TGTGCCAGCAGCGCCCCGGGACACTACGAGCAGTACTTC
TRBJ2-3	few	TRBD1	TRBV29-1	CSVAGQGVDTQYF	TGCAGCGTTGCGGGACAGGGCGTAGATACGCAGTATTTT
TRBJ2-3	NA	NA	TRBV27	CASSLEGATDTQYF	TGTGCCAGCAGTTTAGAAGGAGCCACAGATACGCAGTATTTT
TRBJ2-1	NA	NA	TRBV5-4	CASSFAGNYEQFF	TGTGCCAGCAGCTTCGCAGGGAACTATGAGCAGTTCTTC
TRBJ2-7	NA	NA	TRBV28	CASSLDGADEQYF	TGTGCCAGCAGTTTAGATGGAGCCGACGAGCAGTACTTC
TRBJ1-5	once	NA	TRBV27	CASSQNRAQPQHF	TGTGCCAGCAGTCAGAACAGGGCTCAGCCCCAGCATTTT
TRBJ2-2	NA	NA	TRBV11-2	CASSRDSYTGELFF	TGTGCCAGCAGCCGGGACTCCTACACCGGGGAGCTGTTTTTT
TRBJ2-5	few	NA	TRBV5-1	CASSLEKTQYF	TGCGCCAGCAGCTTGGAGAAGACCCAGTACTTC
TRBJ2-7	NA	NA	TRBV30	CAWSLDKGEQYF	TGTGCCTGGAGTCTCGACAAGGGTGAGCAGTACTTC
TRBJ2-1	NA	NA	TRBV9	CASSPYRNEQFF	TGTGCCAGCAGCCCCTATAGAAATGAGCAGTTCTTC
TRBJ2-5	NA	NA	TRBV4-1	CASRGGEETQYF	TGCGCCAGCCGCGGTGGAGAAGAGACCCAGTACTTC
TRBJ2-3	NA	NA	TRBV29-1	CSVEGGQGVTDTQYF	TGCAGCGTTGAAGGCGGCCAGGGTGTGACAGATACGCAGTATTTT
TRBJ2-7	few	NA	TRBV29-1	CSVEELRGYEQYF	TGCAGCGTTGAAGAGTTGAGGGGCTACGAGCAGTACTTC
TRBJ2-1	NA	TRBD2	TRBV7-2	CASSLASGGINEQFF	TGTGCCAGCAGCTTAGCTAGCGGGGGAATTAATGAGCAGTTCTTC
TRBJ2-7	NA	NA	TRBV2	CASSMGAYLTEQYF	TGTGCCAGCAGCATGGGAGCCTACTTGACCGAGCAGTACTTC
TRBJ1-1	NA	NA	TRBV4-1	CASSQEAGFGTEAFF	TGCGCCAGCAGCCAAGAGGCGGGCTTTGGCACTGAAGCTTTCTTT
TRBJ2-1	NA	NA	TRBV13	CASSLVSRQRYNEQFF	TGTGCCAGCAGCTTAGTCTCGAGACAGAGATACAATGAGCAGTTCTTC
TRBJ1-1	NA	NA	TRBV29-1	CSVGDGVNTEAFF	TGCAGCGTTGGGGACGGAGTGAACACTGAAGCTTTCTTT
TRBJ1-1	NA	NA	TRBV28	CASSRAVKAFF	TGTGCCAGCAGCCGGGCAGTGAAAGCTTTCTTT
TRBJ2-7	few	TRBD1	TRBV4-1	CASSRRTGSYEQYF	TGCGCCAGCAGCCGGCGGACAGGGTCCTACGAGCAGTACTTC